This TCR beta chain was identified in a study of cytomegalovirus exposure and HLA in healthy donors. PCR used 60 Vbeta primers and 13 Jbeta primers. The protocol was immunoSEQ multiplex PCR, while the TCRdb copy is restricted to in-frame clones and leaves out a portion. Of approximately 53,000 clones in the sample, around three quarters were seen once. Germline V lookup: CDR1 SGHNT, CDR2 YYREEE (reference sequence). J lost 1 base, V lost 2 bases, and 8 bases had no gene match. The CDR3 consists of 16 residues. Comments on this clone: Antigen unknown.

Study results and caveats: At a 0.05 false discovery rate, a later analysis found roughly 17,000 TCR beta sequences to be associated with HLA alleles.

What was sequenced was PBMCs. The genes are TRBV5-4 and TRBJ1-2; 7 bases align to TRBD1. The TCR originated in a man younger than 40 in good health and CMV-seropositive. The CDR3 loop is CASSLAQGDFNYGYTF. In nucleotides, the CDR3 is TGTGCCAGCAGCTTAGCCCAGGGGGATTTTAACTATGGCTACACCTTC.